This T cell receptor (beta chain) is from a study of technical replicates of blood from a handful of donors. This table comes from immunoSEQ multiplex PCR, and its TCRdb copy is limited to in-frame clones, with some not included. The repertoire holds about 61,000 clones, with less than 98% as singletons. The junction had 3 bases not matched to a gene; V was cut back by 5 bases and J by 8 bases. The CDR3 covers 12 residues. Germline V gene data show CDR1 as MDHEN and CDR2 as SYDVKM. The origin of this receptor is a human donor in good health. The chain joins TRBV28 to TRBJ1-2; 9 bases line up with TRBD1. Sequenced input: T cells isolated from PBMCs. This CDR3 reads CASSQTGGGYTF. In nucleotides, the CDR3 is TGTGCCAGCAGTCAAACAGGGGGCGGCTACACCTTC.